The 26 T cell receptor beta chains listed next were all sequenced from one sample in a study of shared clonotypes between healthy human individuals. Clones were read by immunoSEQ multiplex PCR, and TCRdb kept only the in-frame ones, dropping some. The repertoire holds roughly 2,000,000 clones, with approximately 94% as singletons. CD45RO-negative CD8 cells positively selected for CCR7 made up the naive population, which excluded terminally differentiated effector memory CD45RA+ cells. The material sequenced was naive CD8+ T cells sorted from blood. The receptor set was obtained from a man aged 18 to 30 in good health.

Concerning this clone itself: This specimen includes other DNA sequences encoding the same CDR3. The rearrangement links TRBV4-1 to TRBJ2-7, with a possible D match to TRBD2 (5 bases). Germline values: CDR1 MGHRA, CDR2 YSYEKL. Trimming left V 0 bases short and J 3 bases short, with 12 bases between. CDR3 length: 15 amino acids. The CDR3 loop reads CASSQDTLAGYEQYF. The CDR3 DNA follows: TGCGCCAGCAGCCAAGATACCCTAGCAGGCTACGAGCAGTACTTC.

The chain couples TRBV9 to TRBJ2-1; 11 nucleotides line up with TRBD2. The germline gives CDR1 SGDLS, CDR2 YYNGEE. Trimming cost V 0 bases and J 4 bases; bases outside gene matches: 9. This CDR3 is built from 18 residues. In DNA form, the CDR3 reads TGTGCCAGCAGCGTAGACGATCTAGCGGGAGGACCATACAATGAGCAGTTCTTC. It yields the protein CASSVDDLAGGPYNEQFF. Complete variable domain (other parts from reference TRBV9 and TRBJ2-1): DSGVTQTPKHLITATGQRVTLRCSPRSGDLSVYWYQQSLDQGLQFLIQYYNGEERAKGNILERFSAQQFPDLHSELNLSSLELGDSALYFCASSVDDLAGGPYNEQFFGPGTRLTVL.

The genes are TRBV6-4 and TRBJ2-7, with D uncertain. There are 9 residues in the CDR3. CDR1 and CDR2 (germline): MRHNA, SNTAGT. Trimming removed 5 bases from V and 6 bases from J, with 2 bases in between. For the CDR3, the DNA is TGTGCCAGCAGTCGCGAGCAGTACTTC. Translating gives CASSREQYF.

This chain uses TRBV13 with TRBJ2-3; 14 nucleotides align to TRBD2. This CDR3 is 16 amino acids long. The germline CDR1 and CDR2 sequences are PRHDT and FYEKMQ (reference sequence). J lost 3 bases, V lost 4 bases, and 3 bases had no gene match. CDR3 coding DNA: TGTGCCAGCAGCTGGACTAGCGGGGGGTCGACAGATACGCAGTATTTT. This gives the protein CASSWTSGGSTDTQYF.

The chain carries TRBV2 and TRBJ2-7; no clear D gene. In germline, CDR1 is SNHLY, CDR2 FYNNEI. V gave up 3 bases and J gave up 2 bases, with 11 bases separating them. The CDR3 is made up of 14 amino acids. The CDR3 is CASSDRLSAYEQYF. The CDR3 nucleotides read TGTGCCAGCAGTGATCGACTTTCTGCCTACGAGCAGTACTTC.

This sequence joins TRBV30 and TRBJ2-5; D remains ambiguous. Germline loops: CDR1 GTSNPN, CDR2 SVGIG (reference sequence). This CDR3 spans 13 amino acids. Trimming stripped 3 bases from V and 4 bases from J, with 12 bases between. The CDR3, as DNA: TGTGCCTGGAGACCAAGGAATCGAGAGACCCAGTACTTC. As protein: CAWRPRNRETQYF. Full variable domain (outside the CDR3, taken from reference TRBV30 and TRBJ2-5): SQTIHQWPATLVQPVGSPLSLECTVEGTSNPNLYWYRQAAGRGLQLLFYSVGIGQISSEVPQNLSASRPQDRQFILSSKKLLLSDSGFYLCAWRPRNRETQYFGPGTRLLVL.

In the case of this clone: The junction departs from germline at one end; a sequencing error may be responsible. This rearrangement joins TRBV7-6 to TRBJ2-3; the match to TRBD2 covers 9 bases. The length of the CDR3 is 13 residues. CDR1 and CDR2 (germline): SGHVS, FNYEAQ. The CDR3 sequence is CASSPGAGGGEHF. As DNA, the CDR3 is TGTGCCAGCAGCCCAGGGGCTGGCGGGGGGGAGCATTTT.

The J gene is TRBJ1-2, the V gene TRBV7-9; 8 bases line up with TRBD1. This CDR3 is 17 amino acids long. Trimming took 5 bases from V and 4 from J; bases not matched to a gene: 15. Germline assignment: CDR1 SEHNR and CDR2 FQNEAQ (reference sequence). CDR3 sequence: CASSPALDRAWGYGYTF. Here the CDR3 DNA reads TGTGCCAGCAGCCCGGCCCTGGACAGGGCTTGGGGCTATGGCTACACCTTC. The full variable domain, with the rest looked up from reference TRBV7-9 and TRBJ1-2, is DTGVSQNPRHKITKRGQNVTFRCDPISEHNRLYWYRQTLGQGPEFLTYFQNEAQLEKSRLLSDRFSAERPKGSFSTLEIQRTEQGDSAMYLCASSPALDRAWGYGYTFGSGTRLTVV.

Concerning this clone: The same CDR3 is also encoded by other DNA sequences in this sample. The rearrangement uses TRBV28 and TRBJ2-5; the D call may be TRBD1 or TRBD2 (6 bases each). Per the germline V gene, CDR1 is MDHEN and CDR2 is SYDVKM. V lost 2 bases, J lost 2 bases, and 9 bases lay in between. This CDR3 spans 14 amino acids. CDR3 DNA sequence: TGTGCCAGCAGTTTACAAGGGGGGCAAGAGACCCAGTACTTC. Amino acid sequence: CASSLQGGQETQYF.

The chain recombines TRBV4-1 with TRBJ1-5, with D perhaps matching TRBD1 (5 bases). Trimming cost V 3 bases and J 6 bases, with 12 bases left between them. The CDR3 totals 14 residues. Germline V gene data show CDR1 as MGHRA and CDR2 as YSYEKL. Here the CDR3 DNA reads TGCGCCAGCAGCCACACGCAGGGAGCTCAGCCCCAGCATTTT. This translates into CASSHTQGAQPQHF.

The V gene is TRBV15, the J gene TRBJ2-1, with D possibly TRBD1 on 5 matching bases. CDR3 length equals 16 residues. V gave up 3 bases and J gave up 5 bases, with 17 bases separating them. Germline V CDR1 and CDR2: LNHNV, YYDKDF (reference sequence). CDR3 nucleotides: TGTGCCACCAGCAGGACCGTGGGGCTTGGGGACAATGAGCAGTTCTTC. This encodes CATSRTVGLGDNEQFF. Using reference TRBV15 and TRBJ2-1 for the parts outside the CDR3, the full variable domain is DAMVIQNPRYQVTQFGKPVTLSCSQTLNHNVMYWYQQKSSQAPKLLFHYYDKDFNNEADTPDNFQSRRPNTSFCFLDIRSPGLGDTAMYLCATSRTVGLGDNEQFFGPGTRLTVL.

The chain carries TRBV27 and TRBJ1-2; D not certain. Trimming took 5 bases from V and 8 from J, leaving 21 bases between them. The CDR3 runs to 15 residues. Germline V gives CDR1 MNHEY, CDR2 SMNVEV (reference sequence). In DNA, the CDR3 is TGTGCCAGCAGTCCAGGCGGAGGGAAATTGGGCGGCTACACCTTC. Its translation is CASSPGGGKLGGYTF.

The rearrangement links TRBV30 to TRBJ2-3, with 11 bases that match TRBD2. Germline V gives CDR1 GTSNPN, CDR2 SVGIG (reference sequence). Trimming cost V 2 bases and J 4 bases; bases outside gene matches: 5. The CDR3 is made up of 15 amino acids. CDR3 protein: CAWSPLAGGSDTQYF. CDR3 bases: TGTGCCTGGAGTCCGCTAGCGGGGGGATCAGATACGCAGTATTTT.

The gene calls are TRBV7-9 and TRBJ2-5; TRBD2 aligns across 9 bases. Germline V CDR1 and CDR2: SEHNR, FQNEAQ (reference sequence). V was clipped by 3 bases and J by 3 bases; unmatched bases: 8. This CDR3 is 16 amino acids long. The CDR3 loop is CASSFPFAGGEETQYF. CDR3 bases: TGTGCCAGCAGCTTTCCTTTCGCGGGAGGGGAAGAGACCCAGTACTTC.

The V gene is TRBV6-1, the J gene TRBJ1-5, with TRBD1 matching 7 bases. The CDR3 loop spans 14 amino acids. The V gene end was trimmed by 4 bases and the J gene end by 4 bases; junction bases not matched to a gene: 4. CDR1 MNHNS and CDR2 SASEGT come from the germline V gene. This CDR3 reads CASSGRGLNQPQHF. The DNA for the CDR3 is TGTGCCAGCAGTGGGAGGGGGCTTAATCAGCCCCAGCATTTT.

This clone was seen just once. The chain recombines TRBV7-8 with TRBJ2-7; 8 bases are shared with TRBD2. The V gene's germline CDR1 is SGHVS and CDR2 FQNEAQ. This CDR3 is built from 15 residues. V lost 5 bases, J lost 3 bases, and 9 bases stayed unmatched. CDR3 sequence: CASSAAGGQGYEQYF. The CDR3 region has the DNA TGTGCCAGCAGCGCCGCGGGGGGCCAGGGCTACGAGCAGTACTTC.

The CDR3, as DNA: TGTGCCAGCAGCCGTCTCGGGGGTGAAGCTTTCTTT. Its protein product is CASSRLGGEAFF. The J gene is TRBJ1-1, the V gene TRBV7-3, with a tentative D call TRBD1 (5 bases). CDR1 and CDR2 from the germline V gene are SGHTA and FQGTGA. The CDR3 is made up of 12 amino acids. The ends were cut back, 5 bases at V and 7 bases at J, with 11 bases in the middle.

The rearrangement joins TRBV4-1 to TRBJ2-7; D ambiguous. Trimming removed 0 bases at V and 3 bases at J, with 12 bases between. Germline V gene lookup returns CDR1 MGHRA and CDR2 YSYEKL. The CDR3 has 15 amino acids. This chain's CDR3 is CASSQEGSSFYEQYF. The CDR3 bases are TGCGCCAGCAGCCAAGAAGGTAGCAGCTTCTACGAGCAGTACTTC.

J is TRBJ2-7 and V is TRBV19, with a possible D match to TRBD1 (5 bases). Trimming shortened V by 6 bases and J by 2 bases, and 17 bases separated the two germline ends. Germline loops: CDR1 LNHDA, CDR2 SQIVND (reference sequence). The CDR3 extends over 15 amino acids. CDR3: CASSFSTGSTYEQYF. CDR3 nucleotides: TGTGCCAGTAGCTTCAGCACAGGCTCTACCTACGAGCAGTACTTC.

This sequence joins TRBV7-9 and TRBJ2-1; D not resolved. V dropped 6 bases and J dropped 5 bases, with 8 bases sitting between them. Germline CDR1 SEHNR, CDR2 FQNEAQ (reference sequence). The CDR3 length is 12 residues. CDR3 protein: CASRVLDNEQFF. In DNA form, the CDR3 reads TGTGCCAGCAGAGTTTTGGACAATGAGCAGTTCTTC.

J is TRBJ1-3 and V is TRBV2, with D maybe TRBD1 (5 bases). Trimming took 6 bases from V and 0 from J, leaving 12 bases between them. The CDR3 consists of 15 residues. The V gene's germline CDR1 is SNHLY and CDR2 FYNNEI. CDR3 nucleotide sequence: TGTGCCAGCAGGGGGACCGACAACTCTGGAAACACCATATATTTT. Translation gives CASRGTDNSGNTIYF. Filled out from reference TRBV2 and TRBJ1-3, the complete variable domain reads EPEVTQTPSHQVTQMGQEVILRCVPISNHLYFYWYRQILGQKVEFLVSFYNNEISEKSEIFDDQFSVERPDGSNFTLKIRSTKLEDSAMYFCASRGTDNSGNTIYFGEGSWLTVV.

The chain has TRBV9 and TRBJ2-7; unclear D gene. V was cut by 0 bases and J by 2 bases, with 12 bases left in between. The CDR3 has 15 amino acids. Germline V gene data show CDR1 as SGDLS and CDR2 as YYNGEE. CDR3 in amino acids: CASSVGAQGPYEQYF. The CDR3 nucleotides read TGTGCCAGCAGCGTAGGAGCCCAAGGGCCCTACGAGCAGTACTTC. Full variable domain (missing parts from reference TRBV9 and TRBJ2-7): DSGVTQTPKHLITATGQRVTLRCSPRSGDLSVYWYQQSLDQGLQFLIQYYNGEERAKGNILERFSAQQFPDLHSELNLSSLELGDSALYFCASSVGAQGPYEQYFGPGTRLTVT.

The chain recombines TRBV29-1 with TRBJ1-2; the match to TRBD1 covers 9 bases. With V trimmed by 0 bases and J by 8 bases, 7 bases remained unmatched. In germline, CDR1 is SQVTM, CDR2 ANQGSEA. This CDR3 has 14 amino acids. The CDR3 protein is CSVEERDRARGYTF. Written as DNA, the CDR3 is TGCAGCGTTGAAGAGAGGGACAGGGCACGGGGCTACACCTTC. The full variable domain, with the rest looked up from reference TRBV29-1 and TRBJ1-2, is SAVISQKPSRDICQRGTSLTIQCQVDSQVTMMFWYRQQPGQSLTLIATANQGSEATYESGFVIDKFPISRPNLTFSTLTVSNMSPEDSSIYLCSVEERDRARGYTFGSGTRLTVV.

J is TRBJ2-7 and V is TRBV7-9; 7 bases are a match to TRBD1. V was pared by 6 bases and J by 4 bases, with 6 bases of the junction left unmatched. The CDR3 covers 13 residues. Germline assignment: CDR1 SEHNR and CDR2 FQNEAQ (reference sequence). This chain's CDR3 is CASRSGGRYEQYF. CDR3 nucleotide sequence: TGTGCCAGCAGGTCAGGGGGAAGGTACGAGCAGTACTTC.

The V call is TRBV10-1, the J call TRBJ1-3; D gene uncertain. V lost 0 bases, J lost 0 bases, and 9 bases lay in between. The germline V gene encodes CDR1 WNHNN and CDR2 SYGVQD (reference sequence). The CDR3 contains 16 residues. As DNA, the CDR3 is TGCGCCAGCAGTGAGTCCTCAGAGGGCTCTGGAAACACCATATATTTT. Its protein product is CASSESSEGSGNTIYF.

With respect to this clone: This sample includes further DNA sequences coding for the same CDR3. V is TRBV29-1 and J is TRBJ2-7; TRBD1 aligns across 8 bases. CDR1 is SQVTM and CDR2 is ANQGSEA in the germline V gene. This CDR3 region has 13 residues. The ends lost 3 bases at V and 1 base at J; junction bases unmatched: 2. The CDR3 spells CSVDTGGSYEQYF. In nucleotides, the CDR3 is TGCAGCGTTGACACAGGGGGTTCCTACGAGCAGTACTTC.